This passage covers 19 T cell receptor beta chains from one sample sequenced in a study of blood T cells in healthy people across ages. PCR was performed a second time for about 7 to 11 cycles using a sample-barcoded 5' primer and a J-beta primer mix. One entry per CDR3 protein results from TCRdb running MiXCR on the 5' RACE reads. The table shows 700,000 to 900,000 distinct CDR3 sequences, with about 53% occurring only once. Sample: blood. These receptors were taken from a man older than 75 in good health.

The rearrangement joins TRBV11-2 to TRBJ2-1, with D possibly matching TRBD2 (6 bases). Trimming took off 2 bases at V and 0 bases at J, with 14 bases between the two ends. The CDR3 sequence is 17 residues long. The germline V gene has CDR1 SGHAT and CDR2 FQNNGV. The CDR3 loop is CASSLSPGLNSYNEQFF. CDR3 bases: TGTGCCAGCAGCTTATCCCCGGGACTCAACTCCTACAATGAGCAGTTCTTC. Using reference TRBV11-2 and TRBJ2-1 for the parts outside the CDR3, the full variable domain is EAGVAQSPRYKIIEKRQSVAFWCNPISGHATLYWYQQILGQGPKLLIQFQNNGVVDDSQLPKDRFSAERLKGVDSTLKIQPAKLEDSAVYLCASSLSPGLNSYNEQFFGPGTRLTVL.

There are a few counts of this clonotype. The V call is TRBV29-1, the J call TRBJ1-5, with D unresolved. Germline V gene data show CDR1 as SQVTM and CDR2 as ANQGSEA. This CDR3 region has 16 residues. The V end lost 3 bases, the J end lost 2 bases, and 17 bases lay between the germline ends. CDR3 nucleotide sequence: TGCAGCGTTGAGGGTCGAGGGATGGAGGGCAATCAGCCCCAGCATTTT. Translated: CSVEGRGMEGNQPQHF.

The J gene is TRBJ2-5, the V gene TRBV2; D is uncertain. The ends were cut back, 7 bases at V and 1 base at J, with 13 bases in the middle. Germline V gives CDR1 SNHLY, CDR2 FYNNEI. CDR3 size: 14 residues. CDR3 bases: TGTGCCAGCACCTTCTGGGCGACCCAAGAGACCCAGTACTTC. Protein sequence: CASTFWATQETQYF.

The chain is built from TRBV3-1 and TRBJ2-6; the D is unclear. This CDR3 region has 19 residues. CDR1 is LGHDT and CDR2 is YNNKEL in the germline V gene (reference sequence). Trimming left V 1 base short and J 0 bases short, with 16 bases between. CDR3 sequence: CASSQARRTLASGANVLTF. CDR3 coding DNA: TGTGCCAGCAGCCAAGCTCGCAGGACGTTAGCCTCTGGGGCCAACGTCCTGACTTTC.

Details on this clonotype: This may come from a read error, since a much larger clone is one base off. This chain uses TRBV5-1 with TRBJ2-1; D perhaps matches TRBD1 (5 bases). Looked up from germline, CDR1 is SGHRS and CDR2 is YFSETQ. The CDR3 is 15 residues long. The CDR3 nucleotides are TGCGCCAGCAGCTTGGGACAGAGCTCCTACAATGGGCAGTTCTTC. The encoded protein is CASSLGQSSYNGQFF.

The chain recombines TRBV12-5 with TRBJ2-1, with 10 bases identical to TRBD2. Germline V gene data show CDR1 as LGHNT and CDR2 as FRNRAP. The CDR3 runs 19 residues. V lost 5 bases and J lost 0; bases outside the gene matches: 13. This CDR3 is CASGPPLAGFKSSYNEQFF. The CDR3 DNA sequence: TGTGCTAGTGGTCCCCCACTAGCGGGGTTTAAGAGCTCCTACAATGAGCAGTTCTTC.

The J gene is TRBJ2-5, the V gene TRBV28; 10 nucleotides line up with TRBD2. The CDR3 runs 16 residues. The germline gives CDR1 MDHEN, CDR2 SYDVKM. Germline trimming cut 3 bases from V and 4 bases from J; bases unmatched to any gene: 8. The CDR3 DNA follows: TGTGCCAGCAGTTTTGCCGGGGTAGCGGGAGGAGAGACCCAGTACTTC. It translates to CASSFAGVAGGETQYF.

The V and J genes are TRBV11-1 and TRBJ2-5, with TRBD1 as a possible D gene (6 bases). Trimming took 4 bases from V and 4 from J, leaving 13 bases between them. This CDR3 region has 14 residues. Germline assignment: CDR1 SGHAT and CDR2 FQDESV (reference sequence). CDR3 sequence reads: CASSWPEGGETQYF. The CDR3 region has the DNA TGTGCCAGCAGCTGGCCAGAAGGGGGAGAGACCCAGTACTTC.

This clonotype has just a few counts. The chain has TRBV12-3 or TRBV12-4 and TRBJ1-4; a weak D match, TRBD1 (5 bases). The ends were cut back, 6 bases at V and 6 bases at J, with 17 bases in the middle. The CDR3 extends over 15 amino acids. CDR3 DNA: TGTGCCAGCAGGGCTTCGGGGGGAATGTATGAAAAACTGTTTTTT. Translating gives CASRASGGMYEKLFF.

This clonotype was found once. One junction end does not reproduce the germline sequence, and a read error may be involved. This chain joins TRBV5-1 and TRBJ2-2, with 12 positions matching TRBD2. The germline CDR1 and CDR2 sequences are SGHRS and YFSETQ. The CDR3 spans 19 residues. CDR3 loop: CASNLVPSGRAALTGELFF. CDR3 in DNA: TGCGCCAGCAACTTGGTTCCTAGCGGGAGGGCCGCCTTGACCGGGGAACTGTTTTTT.

The genes are TRBV12-3 or TRBV12-4 and TRBJ1-4; the D is unclear. V lost 2 bases, J lost 10 bases, and 5 bases lay in between. The CDR3 totals 11 residues. The CDR3 nucleotides read TGTGCCAGCAGTTTACGAGGAAAACTGTTTTTT. It codes for CASSLRGKLFF.

This clonotype showed up just a few times. The V and J genes are TRBV5-1 and TRBJ2-3; 12 nucleotides align to TRBD2. V lost 4 bases, J lost 6 bases, and 9 bases stayed unmatched. This CDR3 region has 16 residues. Germline loops: CDR1 SGHRS, CDR2 YFSETQ. DNA for the CDR3: TGCGCCAGCAGCGCCTGGACTAGCGGGATGGGTGATACGCAGTATTTT. It codes for CASSAWTSGMGDTQYF.

In its sample, this clonotype was seen a few times. The chain links TRBV3-1 to TRBJ1-6; 7 positions agree with TRBD1. The CDR3 spans 14 residues. Looked up from germline, CDR1 is LGHDT and CDR2 is YNNKEL (reference sequence). The V segment lost 1 base and the J segment 8 bases; nucleotides outside the gene matches: 2. The CDR3 region has the DNA TGTGCCAGCAGCCAAGGACAGGGTTATTCACCCCTCCACTTT. Amino acids: CASSQGQGYSPLHF.

In this sample, this clonotype turned up a few times. This chain connects TRBV7-2 to TRBJ2-3; the D gene is possibly TRBD2 (6 bases). Germline CDR1 SGHTA, CDR2 FQGNSA. Trimming took off 5 bases at V and 6 bases at J, with 15 bases between the two ends. The CDR3 contains 14 residues. In DNA, the CDR3 is TGTGCCAGCAGCCCGCTAGCGCCCGGGGATACGCAGTATTTT. Translation: CASSPLAPGDTQYF.

The chain joins TRBV7-9 to TRBJ2-6; maybe TRBD2 (5 bases). The V end lost 4 bases, the J end lost 7 bases, and 11 bases lay between the germline ends. From germline, CDR1 is SEHNR and CDR2 FQNEAQ (reference sequence). The length of the CDR3 is 14 residues. This chain's CDR3 is CASSSTTGANVLTF. As DNA, the CDR3 is TGTGCCAGCAGCTCCACAACGGGAGCCAACGTCCTGACTTTC.

This clonotype has only a few counts. CDR3 nucleotide sequence: TGCGCCAGCAGCTTGGCGCCAGCTAGCACAGATACGCAGTATTTT. Protein: CASSLAPASTDTQYF. The V gene is TRBV5-1, the J gene TRBJ2-3; no clear D. The CDR3 spans 15 residues. Germline CDR1 and CDR2: SGHRS and YFSETQ. Between the trimmed V and J ends, which lost 0 bases and 0 bases, there was a span of 8 bases.

This clonotype appeared a few times. The V gene is TRBV7-6, the J gene TRBJ2-3, with a weak D call TRBD2 (5 bases). With 0 bases removed from V and 14 bases from J, the gap between germline ends came to 18 bases. The CDR3 extends over 14 amino acids. The germline V gene has CDR1 SGHVS and CDR2 FNYEAQ. CDR3 DNA: TGTGCCAGCAGCTTAGCGAGCTCATCGGGATACGCGTATTTT. Protein product: CASSLASSSGYAYF.

The V and J genes are TRBV6-4 and TRBJ2-2, with 8 bases lining up with TRBD2. The CDR3 runs 13 residues. The V gene's germline CDR1 is MRHNA and CDR2 SNTAGT. The trim removed 8 bases at V and 7 bases at J, leaving 6 bases unmatched. CDR3 coding DNA: TGTGCCAGCCGACAGCGGGGGAACGGGGAGCTGTTTTTT. Translated, it gives CASRQRGNGELFF.

The rearrangement links TRBV3-1 to TRBJ2-6, with TRBD1 matching 7 bases. The CDR3 is made up of 17 amino acids. The J segment lost 1 base and the V segment lost 0 bases, leaving 3 bases of the junction unmatched. From germline, CDR1 is LGHDT and CDR2 YNNKEL (reference sequence). CDR3: CASSQDPTGSGANVLTF. CDR3 bases: TGTGCCAGCAGCCAAGACCCGACAGGGTCTGGGGCCAACGTCCTGACTTTC.